This passage covers 22 T cell receptor beta chains from one sample sequenced in a study of T cell responses to AZD1222 COVID-19 vaccine. The protocol was immunoSEQ multiplex PCR, while the TCRdb copy is restricted to in-frame clones and leaves out a portion. Of 95,000 to 150,000 clones listed, about 93% are singletons. This specimen consisted of peripheral blood, obtained 28 days after the second AZD1222 dose. The receptors shown here come from an adult who received the AZD1222 COVID-19 vaccine.

This chain connects TRBV6-2 or TRBV6-3 to TRBJ1-2; D unclear. Deletions cut 4 bases from V and 3 bases from J, with 12 bases between. Germline CDR1 reads MNHEY; CDR2 reads SVGEGT. CDR3 size: 14 residues. CDR3 in amino acids: CASSLLGADYGYTF. The CDR3 DNA reads as TGTGCCAGCAGTTTACTCGGAGCTGACTATGGCTACACCTTC.

The chain links TRBV19 to TRBJ2-5; 8 bases fit TRBD1. V gave up 5 bases and J gave up 5 bases; unmatched junction bases: 7. Germline CDR1 LNHDA, CDR2 SQIVND (reference sequence). This CDR3 is 14 amino acids long. The CDR3 sequence: CASSSGQGVETQYF. The CDR3 nucleotides read TGTGCCAGTAGTTCAGGACAGGGTGTGGAGACCCAGTACTTC.

This chain's CDR3 is CASSYDTEAFF. For the CDR3, the DNA is TGTGCCAGCAGTTACGACACTGAAGCTTTCTTT. The rearrangement joins TRBV6-2 or TRBV6-3 to TRBJ1-1; D is ambiguous. V dropped 2 bases and J dropped 3 bases, with 1 base sitting between them. The germline gives CDR1 MNHEY, CDR2 SVGEGT. The CDR3 length is 11 residues.

The chain recombines TRBV9 with TRBJ1-6; 9 positions agree with TRBD1. The CDR3 consists of 17 residues. CDR1 is SGDLS and CDR2 is YYNGEE in the germline V gene. J lost 7 bases, V lost 2 bases, and 10 bases had no gene match. CDR3 sequence reads: CASSVAGTGRLNSPLHF. The CDR3 DNA reads TGTGCCAGCAGCGTGGCCGGGACAGGGAGACTCAATTCACCCCTCCACTTT. The full variable domain, its missing parts supplied by reference TRBV9 and TRBJ1-6, is DSGVTQTPKHLITATGQRVTLRCSPRSGDLSVYWYQQSLDQGLQFLIQYYNGEERAKGNILERFSAQQFPDLHSELNLSSLELGDSALYFCASSVAGTGRLNSPLHFGNGTRLTVT.

This clone was counted only a few times. CDR3 sequence: CASSYDGYGYTF. CDR3 coding DNA: TGTGCCAGCAGTTATGACGGATATGGCTACACCTTC. The genes are TRBV12-3 or TRBV12-4 and TRBJ1-2, with D hard to call. The CDR3 length is 12 residues. V was cut by 4 bases and J by 5 bases, with 8 bases left in between.

This chain uses TRBV6-6 with TRBJ2-5, with 11 bases fitting TRBD1. The CDR3 sequence is 15 residues long. The V gene end was trimmed by 8 bases and the J gene end by 5 bases; junction bases not matched to a gene: 10. Germline assignment: CDR1 MNHNY and CDR2 SVGAGI (reference sequence). The CDR3 region is CASRAADRGRETQYF. The CDR3 coding sequence is TGTGCCAGCCGCGCCGCGGACAGGGGGCGGGAGACCCAGTACTTC.

The chain employs TRBV6-1 and TRBJ2-7; D is possibly TRBD2 (5 bases). Per the germline V gene, CDR1 is MNHNS and CDR2 is SASEGT. The CDR3 length is 15 residues. Trimming stripped 1 base from V and 3 bases from J, with 13 bases between. This chain's CDR3 is CASSEGSSLGYEQYF. Here the CDR3 DNA reads TGTGCCAGCAGTGAAGGCTCTAGCCTAGGCTACGAGCAGTACTTC.

This clone showed up just a few times. The chain employs TRBV20-1 and TRBJ2-7, with unresolved D. The V end was cut by 4 bases, the J end by 6 bases, with 10 bases between. The germline V gene has CDR1 DFQATT and CDR2 SNEGSKA (reference sequence). This CDR3 has 11 residues. The CDR3 protein is CSATILGEQYF. As DNA, the CDR3 is TGCAGTGCTACCATCCTCGGCGAGCAGTACTTC.

CDR3 bases: TGTGCCAGCAGCCAGAATAGCGGACAGGGACAAACTGAAGCTTTCTTT. It yields the protein CASSQNSGQGQTEAFF. This chain uses TRBV3-1 (or the pseudogene TRBV3-2) with TRBJ1-1; 8 bases map to TRBD1. The V gene end was trimmed by 3 bases and the J gene end by 5 bases; junction bases not matched to a gene: 11. The CDR3 extends over 16 amino acids. From germline, CDR1 is LGHDT and CDR2 YNNKEL (reference sequence).

V and J are TRBV24-1 and TRBJ2-1, with D unclear. The germline V and J ends were trimmed by 4 bases and 4 bases, with 7 bases remaining between them. Germline CDR1 reads KGHDR; CDR2 reads SFDVKD. This CDR3 contains 13 residues. CDR3 amino acids: CATSDPGYNEQFF. The CDR3 region has the DNA TGTGCCACCAGTGACCCAGGTTACAATGAGCAGTTCTTC.

The chain links TRBV7-9 to TRBJ1-6; TRBD1 is a possible D gene (6 bases). Germline lookup yields CDR1 SEHNR and CDR2 FQNEAQ (reference sequence). CDR3 length: 16 residues. Trimming shortened V by 6 bases and J by 0 bases, and 12 bases separated the two germline ends. CDR3 nucleotides: TGTGCCAGCAGAACAGGGACGAGCTCCTATAATTCACCCCTCCACTTT. This translates into CASRTGTSSYNSPLHF.

V usage is TRBV5-1 and J usage is TRBJ1-4, with 12 positions matching TRBD1. This CDR3 spans 17 amino acids. Germline V lookup: CDR1 SGHRS, CDR2 YFSETQ. The ends lost 0 bases at V and 8 bases at J; junction bases unmatched: 8. CDR3 nucleotide sequence: TGCGCCAGCAGCTTGGTCCCAGCGGGACAGGGGGCGGAAAAACTGTTTTTT. Translation gives CASSLVPAGQGAEKLFF.

This clone was picked up one time. This sequence joins TRBV4-3 and TRBJ2-1, with TRBD2 matching 13 bases. The CDR3 sequence is 15 residues long. The germline V gene has CDR1 LGHNA and CDR2 YSLEER. V lost 2 bases and J lost 7; bases outside the gene matches: 2. The CDR3 DNA is TGCGCCAGCAGCCAAATGACTAGCGGGGGGAATGAGCAGTTCTTC. It is translated as CASSQMTSGGNEQFF.

The chain carries TRBV30 and TRBJ1-4, with 7 bases lining up with TRBD1. The J segment lost 7 bases and the V segment lost 1 base, leaving 6 bases of the junction unmatched. The CDR3 length is 14 residues. Looked up from germline, CDR1 is GTSNPN and CDR2 is SVGIG (reference sequence). CDR3 in amino acids: CAWSEQGHSEKLFF. The CDR3 DNA reads TGTGCCTGGAGTGAACAGGGGCATAGTGAAAAACTGTTTTTT.

About this clone itself: At one end, the junction sequence differs from germline, possibly due to a read error. V is TRBV12-5 and J is TRBJ1-5; 8 bases match TRBD1. CDR3 length: 16 amino acids. From germline, CDR1 is LGHNT and CDR2 FRNRAP. CDR3 protein: CASGLEDRVGNQPQHF. DNA for the CDR3: TGTGCTAGTGGGTTGGAGGACAGGGTAGGCAATCAGCCCCAGCATTTT.

The CDR3 here is CASSFPGAGAGNEQFF. The CDR3 DNA sequence: TGTGCCAGCAGCTTCCCCGGGGCAGGGGCCGGCAATGAGCAGTTCTTC. This chain connects TRBV7-8 to TRBJ2-1; TRBD1 is a possible D gene (6 bases). The V end lost 3 bases, the J end lost 6 bases, and 18 bases lay between the germline ends. Germline-derived CDR1 and CDR2 are SGHVS and FQNEAQ. The CDR3 sequence is 16 residues long.

The chain joins TRBV28 to TRBJ1-3, with D uncertain. Germline V lookup: CDR1 MDHEN, CDR2 SYDVKM. V was trimmed by 6 bases and J by 8 bases, leaving 11 bases between them. This CDR3 has 12 amino acids. DNA for the CDR3: TGTGCCAGCAGATCGACTGAATACACCATATATTTT. Translating gives CASRSTEYTIYF.

This rearrangement joins TRBV2 to TRBJ1-5; a possible D gene is TRBD1 (6 bases). The CDR3 extends over 16 amino acids. The germline V and J ends were trimmed by 3 bases and 9 bases, with 21 bases remaining between them. Germline V gene sequence: CDR1 SNHLY, CDR2 FYNNEI. CDR3 loop: CASSDGWGGTRPPQHF. CDR3 nucleotide sequence: TGTGCCAGCAGTGATGGGTGGGGGGGCACGCGGCCGCCCCAGCATTTT.

The J gene is TRBJ1-3, the V gene TRBV12-3 or TRBV12-4; the D gene is possibly TRBD1 (5 bases). V was pared by 3 bases and J by 15 bases, with 12 bases between. The CDR3 is made up of 11 amino acids. This CDR3 is CASSLGVLGYF. For the CDR3, the DNA is TGTGCCAGCAGTTTGGGGGTTCTTGGATATTTT.

The V gene is TRBV5-6, the J gene TRBJ2-3; D gene uncertain. The ends were cut back, 4 bases at V and 10 bases at J, with 25 bases in the middle. Germline V lookup: CDR1 SGHDT, CDR2 YYEEEE. The CDR3 runs to 16 residues. The CDR3 nucleotides are TGTGCCAGCAGCCTCGGCCTTGGTGGCCGGATTCTGCCGCAGTATTTT. Translated: CASSLGLGGRILPQYF.

The gene calls are TRBV7-2 and TRBJ2-4; the D gene is possibly TRBD2 (6 bases). The germline gives CDR1 SGHTA, CDR2 FQGNSA. This CDR3 is 14 amino acids long. With 5 bases removed from V and 8 bases from J, the gap between germline ends came to 16 bases. For the CDR3, the DNA is TGTGCCAGCAGCCACGACCAGCCGGGGGACATTCAGTACTTC. Encoded protein: CASSHDQPGDIQYF.

This chain uses TRBV4-2 with TRBJ2-3; 8 bases match TRBD2. The CDR3 length is 17 residues. V shed 1 base, J shed 4 bases, and the junction held 10 bases outside the gene matches. Per germline, CDR1 LGHNA and CDR2 YNFKEQ. CDR3: CASSQGQAGVGSDTQYF. CDR3 nucleotide sequence: TGTGCCAGCAGCCAAGGTCAAGCGGGAGTTGGTTCAGATACGCAGTATTTT.